This TCR beta chain was recorded in a study of T cells in Graves' hyperthyroidism and ophthalmopathy. Authors of the study amplified TCR beta CDR3 regions from RNA transcripts. With the HTBI primer set, the TCR CDR3 went through a first round of RT-PCR. Each CDR3 protein gets one entry after TCRdb re-called the multiplex PCR reads with MiXCR. The sample holds roughly 400,000 distinct CDR3 sequences, less than 20% seen once. Per germline, CDR1 GTSNPN and CDR2 SVGIG (reference sequence). J gave up 5 bases and V 5 bases, and 10 bases lay outside the gene matches. CDR3 length: 14 residues. This clonotype has ten or more counts.

The material sequenced was blood. J is TRBJ2-7 and V is TRBV30, with 9 nucleotides matching TRBD1. This receptor was taken from a woman younger than 30 with Graves' hyperthyroidism that later progressed to Graves' ophthalmopathy. In DNA form, the CDR3 reads TGTGCCTGGGACCCGGGACAGGGTATCGACGAGCAGTACTTC. This codes for CAWDPGQGIDEQYF.